The 28 T cell receptor beta chains below come from one sample, sequenced in a study of identical twins. TCRdb fed the 5' RACE reads into MiXCR, producing one record per CDR3 protein. The sample carries approximately 220,000 distinct CDR3 sequences, approximately 8.3% recorded once. The same specimen was also included in a second study, on yellow fever vaccine responses in identical twins.

The sample taken for sequencing was memory (CD45RO+) T cells sorted from blood. These receptors originate from a woman younger than 35 in good health.

V gene TRBV18 combines with J gene TRBJ2-1; either TRBD1 or TRBD2 may supply D (5 bases each). V was trimmed by 3 bases and J by 3 bases, leaving 9 bases between them. The CDR3 runs to 14 residues. Germline V lookup: CDR1 KGHSH, CDR2 LQKENI. In nucleotides, the CDR3 is TGTGCCAGCTCACCCGGGACCATCTACAATGAGCAGTTCTTC. This codes for CASSPGTIYNEQFF.

This clonotype appeared a few times. The V call is TRBV7-9, the J call TRBJ2-1; 10 nucleotides agree with TRBD2. CDR1 is SEHNR, CDR2 FQNEAQ, per germline (reference sequence). The length of the CDR3 is 15 residues. The V gene end was trimmed by 3 bases and the J gene end by 4 bases; junction bases not matched to a gene: 3. The CDR3 region is CASSFGTSVYNEQFF. In DNA form, the CDR3 reads TGTGCCAGCAGCTTCGGGACTAGCGTTTACAATGAGCAGTTCTTC.

The chain joins TRBV18 to TRBJ2-1; 7 positions match TRBD2. This CDR3 has 15 amino acids. The germline CDR1 and CDR2 sequences are KGHSH and LQKENI. The V segment lost 5 bases and the J segment 2 bases; nucleotides outside the gene matches: 6. In nucleotides, the CDR3 is TGTGCCAGCTCATCGATCGGACTAGCCTACAATGAGCAGTTCTTC. Protein: CASSSIGLAYNEQFF.

In this sample, this clonotype turned up many times. For the CDR3, the DNA is TGTGCCAGCAGCGGTTTAGCGGGGGCCTACGAGCAGTACTTC. Translation gives CASSGLAGAYEQYF. This rearrangement joins TRBV5-6 to TRBJ2-7, with 9 bases lining up with TRBD2. The CDR3 length is 14 residues. V was pared by 4 bases and J by 2 bases, with 4 bases of the junction left unmatched. From germline, CDR1 is SGHDT and CDR2 YYEEEE.

V is TRBV12-3 or TRBV12-4 and J is TRBJ2-3, with a possible D match to TRBD2 (5 bases). The CDR3 consists of 16 residues. Trimming took 0 bases from V and 2 from J, leaving 12 bases between them. DNA for the CDR3: TGTGCCAGCAGTTTAGCGCTTGGACTTATCACAGATACGCAGTATTTT. Its protein product is CASSLALGLITDTQYF.

J is TRBJ2-3 and V is TRBV30, with D possibly being TRBD1 (6 bases). V lost 0 bases to trimming and J lost 6 bases, with 16 bases between them. The CDR3 is 15 amino acids. CDR1 is GTSNPN, CDR2 SVGIG, per germline (reference sequence). The CDR3 DNA sequence: TGTGCCTGGAGTGTACCCCGAGACAGGTCTGATACGCAGTATTTT. It encodes CAWSVPRDRSDTQYF.

Only a few counts were recorded for this clonotype. This chain connects TRBV5-1 to TRBJ2-7; D call uncertain. The CDR3 length is 15 residues. Germline CDR1 and CDR2: SGHRS and YFSETQ. The V end was cut by 1 base, the J end by 0 bases, with 11 bases between. The CDR3 spells CASSLSGSSSYEQYF. The DNA for the CDR3 is TGCGCCAGCAGCTTGAGTGGGTCGAGCTCCTACGAGCAGTACTTC.

As DNA, the CDR3 is TGTGCCAGCAGCGGACCCGGGACCGAGACCTACGAGCAGTACTTC. This gives the protein CASSGPGTETYEQYF. V gene TRBV2 combines with J gene TRBJ2-7, with D perhaps being TRBD1 or TRBD2 (5 bases each). This CDR3 comprises 15 residues. CDR1 SNHLY and CDR2 FYNNEI come from the germline V gene. V was shortened by 6 bases and J by 2 bases, with 17 bases between the two germline ends.

This clonotype was found many times. The chain recombines TRBV28 with TRBJ1-1, with D uncertain. The ends were cut back, 5 bases at V and 1 base at J, with 14 bases in the middle. CDR3 size: 15 residues. Germline loops: CDR1 MDHEN, CDR2 SYDVKM. CDR3 amino acids: CASSPEGLGNTEAFF. For the CDR3, the DNA is TGTGCCAGCAGTCCCGAAGGACTTGGGAACACTGAAGCTTTCTTT.

This clonotype was picked up many times. The rearrangement links TRBV2 to TRBJ1-1, with TRBD1 as a possible D gene (5 bases). The CDR3 length is 14 residues. Looked up from germline, CDR1 is SNHLY and CDR2 is FYNNEI. Trimming took 5 bases from V and 5 from J, leaving 15 bases between them. The CDR3: CASSPKGRGTEAFF. The CDR3 DNA follows: TGTGCCAGCAGTCCGAAGGGGAGAGGTACTGAAGCTTTCTTT.

V gene TRBV20-1 combines with J gene TRBJ2-1; 7 nucleotides line up with TRBD1. J was trimmed by 10 bases and V by 2 bases; bases with no gene match: 5. Looked up from germline, CDR1 is DFQATT and CDR2 is SNEGSKA (reference sequence). There are 12 residues in the CDR3. The CDR3 DNA follows: TGCAGTGCTAGACGGGACAGTGGAGAGCAGTTCTTC. Translating gives CSARRDSGEQFF.

This clonotype was observed many times. V and J are TRBV20-1 and TRBJ2-1, with 10 bases matching TRBD2. The V and J ends lost 6 bases and 4 bases, in that order; junction bases with no gene match: 9. CDR1 is DFQATT, CDR2 SNEGSKA, per germline (reference sequence). CDR3 length: 15 residues. The CDR3 loop is CSASPPSGSYNEQFF. DNA for the CDR3: TGCAGTGCCTCCCCCCCTAGCGGGAGTTACAATGAGCAGTTCTTC.

This clonotype has just one count. This chain links TRBV5-6 with TRBJ2-7; TRBD2 aligns across 7 bases. After removal of 2 bases from V and 9 bases from J, the junction contained 17 bases not matched to a gene. In germline, CDR1 is SGHDT, CDR2 YYEEEE. CDR3 length equals 16 residues. CDR3 region: CASSFSSGVRSLGQYF. CDR3 nucleotide sequence: TGTGCCAGCAGCTTCTCAAGCGGGGTACGTTCCCTCGGGCAGTACTTC.

This sequence joins TRBV20-1 and TRBJ2-1; D remains ambiguous. V was cut by 0 bases and J by 4 bases, with 10 bases left in between. This CDR3 region has 14 residues. The germline V gene has CDR1 DFQATT and CDR2 SNEGSKA (reference sequence). The chain's CDR3 is CSAREVQRYNEQFF. The CDR3 DNA reads TGCAGTGCTAGAGAAGTGCAAAGATACAATGAGCAGTTCTTC.

This clonotype was seen more than once but under ten times. This chain joins TRBV20-1 and TRBJ2-7; 14 bases agree with TRBD2. From germline, CDR1 is DFQATT and CDR2 SNEGSKA (reference sequence). J lost 2 bases, V lost 5 bases, and 5 bases had no gene match. The CDR3 length is 15 residues. The CDR3 region has the DNA TGCAGTGCTTGGGGGACTAGCGGGAGCCCCTACGAGCAGTACTTC. Translated, it gives CSAWGTSGSPYEQYF.

This chain connects TRBV2 to TRBJ2-7, with 7 bases identical to TRBD2. The germline gives CDR1 SNHLY, CDR2 FYNNEI. Trimming at V came to 4 bases and at J to 0 bases, leaving 6 bases not matched to a gene. The CDR3 consists of 15 residues. CDR3 in DNA: TGTGCCAGCAGTGTGAGCGGGATGAGCTCCTACGAGCAGTACTTC. Translated: CASSVSGMSSYEQYF.

This clonotype was counted only a few times. The V gene is TRBV20-1, the J gene TRBJ1-2; 7 bases are shared with TRBD1. The CDR3 contains 13 residues. In germline, CDR1 is DFQATT, CDR2 SNEGSKA (reference sequence). V lost 6 bases, J lost 2 bases, and 6 bases stayed unmatched. The CDR3 region is CSALGTDNYGYTF. CDR3 sequence (DNA): TGCAGTGCCCTAGGGACAGACAACTATGGCTACACCTTC.

This clonotype was seen more than once but under ten times. The chain couples TRBV7-9 to TRBJ2-3, with 7 bases that match TRBD1. The CDR3 loop spans 16 amino acids. J gave up 3 bases and V 4 bases, and 10 bases lay outside the gene matches. Germline V gene lookup returns CDR1 SEHNR and CDR2 FQNEAQ (reference sequence). The CDR3 nucleotides are TGTGCCAGCAGCTCTAGACAGGGAATGGTGACAGATACGCAGTATTTT. This translates into CASSSRQGMVTDTQYF.

Many counts were recorded for this clonotype. This chain uses TRBV12-3 or TRBV12-4 with TRBJ1-1; 10 nucleotides agree with TRBD1. The CDR3 is made up of 16 amino acids. V lost 5 bases and J lost 6; bases outside the gene matches: 12. CDR3 DNA sequence: TGTGCCAGCAGTCCGGGACAGGGGATTCCAGTCGCTGAAGCTTTCTTT. This gives the protein CASSPGQGIPVAEAFF.

This clonotype came up a few times. The V and J genes are TRBV5-1 and TRBJ1-6, with a weak D call TRBD1 (5 bases). V was clipped by 0 bases and J by 2 bases, with 9 bases between them. The CDR3 loop spans 16 amino acids. Germline CDR1 reads SGHRS; CDR2 reads YFSETQ. Here the CDR3 DNA reads TGCGCCAGCAGCTTGGTTGGGGACGCCTATAATTCACCCCTCCACTTT. This sequence encodes CASSLVGDAYNSPLHF.

Only a few counts were recorded for this clonotype. The V and J genes are TRBV5-1 and TRBJ2-4, with a weak D call TRBD2 (6 bases). The CDR3 length is 17 residues. CDR1 is SGHRS and CDR2 is YFSETQ in the germline V gene. V lost 0 bases and J lost 8, with 21 bases in between. The CDR3 sequence: CASSLGGLARANDIQYF. The CDR3, as DNA: TGCGCCAGCAGCTTGGGGGGTCTAGCGAGAGCGAACGACATTCAGTACTTC.

This clonotype was seen at least ten times. J is TRBJ2-3 and V is TRBV25-1, with no clear D. The CDR3 extends over 13 amino acids. Trimming took off 4 bases at V and 0 bases at J, with 5 bases between the two ends. Germline V CDR1 and CDR2: MGHDK, SYGVNS. In DNA, the CDR3 is TGTGCCAGCAGTGTTGACAGCACAGATACGCAGTATTTT. This translates into CASSVDSTDTQYF.

The chain is built from TRBV15 and TRBJ2-3; D possibly corresponds to TRBD1 (5 bases). CDR3 length: 12 residues. From germline, CDR1 is LNHNV and CDR2 YYDKDF (reference sequence). Trimming removed 8 bases at V and 10 bases at J, with 16 bases between. Here the CDR3 reads CATAVLGDAQYF. CDR3 bases: TGTGCCACCGCAGTGCTAGGGGATGCGCAGTATTTT.

This clonotype has only a few counts. The chain carries TRBV20-1 and TRBJ1-4; TRBD1 might be the D (5 bases). V was clipped by 3 bases and J by 5 bases, with 16 bases between them. The germline gives CDR1 DFQATT, CDR2 SNEGSKA (reference sequence). The CDR3 runs to 15 residues. Written as DNA, the CDR3 is TGCAGTGCTAGGGGAACGCAGGGAGAAAATGAAAAACTGTTTTTT. Protein: CSARGTQGENEKLFF.

In its sample, this clonotype was seen many times. The chain has TRBV4-2 and TRBJ2-7; 7 nucleotides align to TRBD1. Germline values: CDR1 LGHNA, CDR2 YNFKEQ. With 2 bases clipped from V and 3 bases from J, the junction kept 4 bases outside the gene matches. This CDR3 comprises 14 residues. In DNA form, the CDR3 reads TGTGCCAGCAGCCAACTGTCAGGGGGCTACGAGCAGTACTTC. Translated: CASSQLSGGYEQYF.

This clonotype was picked up a small number of times. V is TRBV2 and J is TRBJ2-3; TRBD2 matches at 9 bases. CDR1 and CDR2 (germline): SNHLY, FYNNEI. This CDR3 has 17 residues. The V gene end was trimmed by 1 base and the J gene end by 6 bases; junction bases not matched to a gene: 11. DNA for the CDR3: TGTGCCAGCAGTGAAGGCGGGGGGGCCTGGAGGGTGGATACGCAGTATTTT. Translation: CASSEGGGAWRVDTQYF. Drawing the rest from reference TRBV2 and TRBJ2-3, the complete variable domain is EPEVTQTPSHQVTQMGQEVILRCVPISNHLYFYWYRQILGQKVEFLVSFYNNEISEKSEIFDDQFSVERPDGSNFTLKIRSTKLEDSAMYFCASSEGGGAWRVDTQYFGPGTRLTVL.

Only a few counts were recorded for this clonotype. This chain connects TRBV30 to TRBJ2-1; 7 bases line up with TRBD2. This CDR3 has 14 residues. Trimming removed 2 bases from V and 7 bases from J; junction bases left unmatched: 8. In germline, CDR1 is GTSNPN, CDR2 SVGIG (reference sequence). The CDR3 loop is CAWSLGLGWNEQFF. CDR3 sequence (DNA): TGTGCCTGGAGTCTTGGACTAGGGTGGAATGAGCAGTTCTTC.

This clonotype has a handful of counts. The chain recombines TRBV7-2 with TRBJ2-3; 12 bases line up with TRBD2. CDR1 SGHTA and CDR2 FQGNSA come from the germline V gene. V was pared by 3 bases and J by 2 bases, with 3 bases of the junction left unmatched. The CDR3 runs to 16 residues. CDR3 protein: CASSFGLAGHTDTQYF. CDR3 DNA sequence: TGTGCCAGCAGCTTTGGACTAGCGGGGCACACAGATACGCAGTATTTT. The whole variable domain, remainder taken from reference TRBV7-2 and TRBJ2-3, is GAGVSQSPSNKVTEKGKDVELRCDPISGHTALYWYRQSLGQGLEFLIYFQGNSAPDKSGLPSDRFSAERTGGSVSTLTIQRTQQEDSAVYLCASSFGLAGHTDTQYFGPGTRLTVL.